This TCR beta chain appears in the sequencing data of a study of T cell repertoires in cytomegalovirus infection. TCRdb fed the reads into MiXCR, producing one record per CDR3 protein. The sample holds 400,000 or so distinct CDR3 sequences, about 33% seen once. Trimming removed 1 base at V and 2 bases at J, with 12 bases between. Germline V gives CDR1 SGHAT, CDR2 FQNNGV. The CDR3 consists of 15 residues. In regard to this clonotype: Its antigen is still unknown.

Notes on the study in general: The study found HLA-C-restricted CMV-specific TCR beta clonotypes dominating the ex vivo response.

What was sequenced was PBMCs. The rearrangement joins TRBV11-2 to TRBJ2-7, with D perhaps being TRBD1 or TRBD2 (5 bases each). The receptor was derived from a human donor in good health (CMV status not recorded). Some clones in this sample may be carry-over from other donors' samples. In DNA form, the CDR3 reads TGTGCCAGCAGCTTAGTCGGGACCTCCCCCTACGAGCAGTACTTC. It codes for CASSLVGTSPYEQYF.